What follows are 30 T cell receptor beta chains derived from one specimen sequenced in a study of blood T cell repertoires in COVID-19. Profiling relied on immunoSEQ multiplex PCR, and the TCRdb table lists in-frame clones only, not all of them. This sample yields around 450,000 clones, of which 87% are seen a single time; approximately 2% belongs to the top ten. The material sequenced was PBMCs or T cells enriched from blood (not recorded which). These receptors were collected from a woman under 30 with acute COVID-19.

The chain joins TRBV28 to TRBJ2-7, with D unresolved. This CDR3 comprises 15 residues. V was clipped by 7 bases and J by 1 base, with 17 bases between them. The germline CDR1 and CDR2 sequences are MDHEN and SYDVKM. The chain's CDR3 is CASTPGGRLSYEQYF. The CDR3 DNA reads as TGTGCCAGCACCCCTGGTGGCAGGCTATCCTACGAGCAGTACTTC.

The rearrangement uses TRBV5-1 and TRBJ2-3, with 7 nucleotides matching TRBD2. Unmatched junction bases numbered 5, after V lost 4 bases and J lost 0 bases. The CDR3 is made up of 15 amino acids. Germline V gene data show CDR1 as SGHRS and CDR2 as YFSETQ. The CDR3 region has the DNA TGCGCCAGCAGCAGCGGGGCGTATAGCACAGATACGCAGTATTTT. Protein: CASSSGAYSTDTQYF.

The chain has TRBV6-2 or TRBV6-3 and TRBJ1-1; 7 bases agree with TRBD1. Unmatched junction bases numbered 7, after V lost 0 bases and J lost 0 bases. The CDR3 contains 17 residues. Germline loops: CDR1 MNHEY, CDR2 SVGEGT. The CDR3 bases are TGTGCCAGCAGTTACTCTCCGAGACAGGGAATGAACACTGAAGCTTTCTTT. The encoded protein is CASSYSPRQGMNTEAFF.

The CDR3: CASSQDVSRDKETQYF. In nucleotides, the CDR3 is TGCGCCAGCAGCCAAGATGTGAGCAGGGACAAAGAGACCCAGTACTTC. The chain carries TRBV4-3 and TRBJ2-5; TRBD1 might be the D (6 bases). Germline CDR1 and CDR2: LGHNA and YSLEER. This CDR3 has 16 residues. Trimming removed 0 bases at V and 3 bases at J, with 14 bases between.

Written as DNA, the CDR3 is TGTGCCAGCAGCTTGGACAGGGACACTGAAGCTTTCTTT. It codes for CASSLDRDTEAFF. The chain employs TRBV5-5 and TRBJ1-1; D may be TRBD1 (6 bases). The CDR3 extends over 13 amino acids. V dropped 0 bases and J dropped 3 bases, with 6 bases sitting between them. Germline V gene sequence: CDR1 SGHKS, CDR2 YYEKEE (reference sequence).

The V and J genes are TRBV24-1 and TRBJ2-3; 7 nucleotides line up with TRBD2. CDR1 and CDR2 (germline): KGHDR, SFDVKD. V lost 5 bases to trimming and J lost 2 bases; unmatched junction nucleotides: 12. The CDR3 contains 17 residues. CDR3 sequence: CATSGPSSGSPTDTQYF. Written as DNA, the CDR3 is TGTGCCACCAGTGGCCCCTCTAGCGGATCCCCCACAGATACGCAGTATTTT.

The chain employs TRBV27 and TRBJ1-6, with 8 bases identical to TRBD1. The trim removed 4 bases at V and 10 bases at J, leaving 15 bases unmatched. CDR3 length equals 17 residues. From germline, CDR1 is MNHEY and CDR2 SMNVEV (reference sequence). DNA for the CDR3: TGTGCCAGCAGTTCCATACCTCGGACAGGGTTAGGATCACCCCTCCACTTT. Encoded protein: CASSSIPRTGLGSPLHF.

The chain carries TRBV19 and TRBJ2-7; tentatively, D is TRBD2 (6 bases). The CDR3 runs to 15 residues. Germline lookup yields CDR1 LNHDA and CDR2 SQIVND (reference sequence). Trimming shortened V by 4 bases and J by 2 bases, and 15 bases separated the two germline ends. The CDR3 is CASSTNLGGPYEQYF. The CDR3 region has the DNA TGTGCCAGTAGTACCAACCTGGGGGGACCCTACGAGCAGTACTTC.

V and J are TRBV7-2 and TRBJ1-1; perhaps TRBD1 as D (5 bases). This CDR3 contains 14 residues. V was clipped by 3 bases and J by 10 bases, with 18 bases between them. Germline V gene data show CDR1 as SGHTA and CDR2 as FQGNSA. The CDR3 DNA is TGTGCCAGCAGCTTTAGGGGTGGAATAAAAGGAGCTTTCTTT. This codes for CASSFRGGIKGAFF.

This sequence joins TRBV4-3 and TRBJ1-2; 7 nucleotides align to TRBD1. J gave up 8 bases and V 0 bases, and 9 bases lay outside the gene matches. The CDR3 has 15 amino acids. Per the germline V gene, CDR1 is LGHNA and CDR2 is YSLEER. CDR3 bases: TGCGCCAGCAGCCAAGATTTCTACAGGGGAAAGGGCTACACCTTC. This gives the protein CASSQDFYRGKGYTF.

V and J are TRBV15 and TRBJ2-7; 7 nucleotides agree with TRBD1. This CDR3 has 15 amino acids. Germline CDR1 reads LNHNV; CDR2 reads YYDKDF (reference sequence). V shed 0 bases and J 4 bases; nucleotides not matched to a gene: 6. DNA of the CDR3: TGTGCCACCAGCAGAGAAGCCAGGGGGTTGTACGAGCAGTACTTC. Its protein product is CATSREARGLYEQYF.

The chain employs TRBV7-9 and TRBJ1-2; TRBD1 aligns across 8 bases. V lost 8 bases to trimming and J lost 3 bases; unmatched junction nucleotides: 8. There are 14 residues in the CDR3. Germline-derived CDR1 and CDR2 are SEHNR and FQNEAQ (reference sequence). This chain's CDR3 is CASFSQGAHYGYTF. In nucleotides, the CDR3 is TGTGCCAGCTTTTCCCAGGGGGCTCACTATGGCTACACCTTC.

V usage is TRBV10-2 and J usage is TRBJ1-2; 7 nucleotides align to TRBD1. The CDR3 totals 13 residues. Germline values: CDR1 WSHSY, CDR2 SAAADI. V lost 2 bases and J lost 5; bases outside the gene matches: 2. The CDR3 spells CASSEQTGYGYTF. The CDR3 DNA sequence: TGCGCCAGCAGTGAGCAGACAGGGTATGGCTACACCTTC.

The chain is built from TRBV6-1 and TRBJ2-7; D may be TRBD1 (6 bases). Germline V lookup: CDR1 MNHNS, CDR2 SASEGT. The ends were cut back, 4 bases at V and 1 base at J, with 20 bases in the middle. This CDR3 contains 17 residues. The CDR3 region is CASSVSWVGAMSYEQYF. The CDR3 nucleotides read TGTGCCAGCAGTGTCTCGTGGGTGGGGGCCATGTCCTACGAGCAGTACTTC.

V and J are TRBV6-1 and TRBJ2-5, with TRBD2 matching over 13 bases. Losses at the gene ends were 4 bases for V and 5 bases for J; bases not matched to a gene: 7. The CDR3 length is 16 residues. Germline CDR1 reads MNHNS; CDR2 reads SASEGT. The CDR3 coding sequence is TGTGCCAGCAGTGGTACTAGCGGGGGGGCCGGGGAGACCCAGTACTTC. It specifies CASSGTSGGAGETQYF.

The chain carries TRBV7-6 and TRBJ2-2; 9 nucleotides line up with TRBD2. V lost 3 bases to trimming and J lost 2 bases; unmatched junction nucleotides: 1. Per germline, CDR1 SGHVS and CDR2 FNYEAQ. This CDR3 region has 15 residues. For the CDR3, the DNA is TGTGCCAGCAGCTTGACTAGCGGAAACACCGGGGAGCTGTTTTTT. Protein sequence: CASSLTSGNTGELFF.

The V call is TRBV5-5, the J call TRBJ2-1; TRBD1 agrees at 11 bases. CDR1 and CDR2 from the germline V gene are SGHKS and YYEKEE (reference sequence). V dropped 0 bases and J dropped 6; count of bases not matched to a gene: 2. The CDR3 has 15 residues. The CDR3 region is CASSLEGQGGNEQFF. The CDR3 nucleotides are TGTGCCAGCAGCTTGGAGGGACAGGGGGGCAATGAGCAGTTCTTC.

This chain connects TRBV28 to TRBJ1-2, with D possibly matching TRBD1 (6 bases). The ends were cut back, 3 bases at V and 4 bases at J, with 9 bases in the middle. The CDR3 is 13 residues long. The germline CDR1 and CDR2 sequences are MDHEN and SYDVKM. The CDR3 sequence is CASSFGQLYGYTF. In DNA form, the CDR3 reads TGTGCCAGCAGTTTCGGACAGCTCTATGGCTACACCTTC.

The chain joins TRBV19 to TRBJ2-5; no definite D call. Germline CDR1 is LNHDA and CDR2 is SQIVND (reference sequence). V was clipped by 4 bases and J by 7 bases, with 10 bases between them. The length of the CDR3 is 12 residues. For the CDR3, the DNA is TGTGCCAGTAGTACCCAATTCGGGACCCAGTACTTC. Amino acids: CASSTQFGTQYF.

This rearrangement joins TRBV4-3 to TRBJ1-6; 8 bases align to TRBD1. CDR1 is LGHNA and CDR2 is YSLEER in the germline V gene. The CDR3 is 15 residues long. V trimming: 0 bases; J trimming: 10 bases; junction bases outside the gene matches: 5. CDR3 bases: TGCGCCAGCAGCCAAGAGGGACAGGCGGGGTCACCCCTCCACTTT. Its translation is CASSQEGQAGSPLHF.

V gene TRBV25-1 combines with J gene TRBJ2-3; TRBD2 is a possible D gene (6 bases). CDR3 size: 15 residues. Germline CDR1 and CDR2: MGHDK and SYGVNS. V shed 4 bases and J shed 2 bases, with 13 bases lying between them. CDR3 sequence: CASSVGLILTDTQYF. For the CDR3, the DNA is TGTGCCAGCAGTGTGGGACTCATCCTCACAGATACGCAGTATTTT. The variable domain in full, with the rest retrieved from reference TRBV25-1 and TRBJ2-3, is EADIYQTPRYLVIGTGKKITLECSQTMGHDKMYWYQQDPGMELHLIHYSYGVNSTEKGDLSSESTVSRIRTEHFPLTLESARPSHTSQYLCASSVGLILTDTQYFGPGTRLTVL.

The chain employs TRBV5-1 and TRBJ1-5, with 9 bases that match TRBD1. This CDR3 has 15 amino acids. Germline V gives CDR1 SGHRS, CDR2 YFSETQ. Trimming took 4 bases from V and 5 from J; bases not matched to a gene: 7. The CDR3 loop is CASSPGDRDHQPQHF. The CDR3, as DNA: TGCGCCAGCAGCCCCGGGGACAGGGACCATCAGCCCCAGCATTTT.

V and J are TRBV6-1 and TRBJ2-2; D is uncertain. Trimming shortened V by 4 bases and J by 4 bases, and 16 bases separated the two germline ends. CDR3 length: 16 amino acids. The germline V gene encodes CDR1 MNHNS and CDR2 SASEGT. The CDR3 protein is CASSVSSILGTGELFF. CDR3 nucleotide sequence: TGTGCCAGCAGTGTTTCCTCGATACTTGGCACCGGGGAGCTGTTTTTT.

This chain connects TRBV6-6 to TRBJ1-1; TRBD1 agrees at 7 bases. CDR3 size: 13 residues. The germline V gene has CDR1 MNHNY and CDR2 SVGAGI (reference sequence). Germline trimming cut 3 bases from V and 7 bases from J; bases unmatched to any gene: 5. CDR3 residues: CASSYEGQLEAFF. As DNA, the CDR3 is TGTGCCAGCAGTTATGAGGGACAGCTTGAAGCTTTCTTT.

The gene calls are TRBV2 and TRBJ1-4; the D gene is possibly TRBD1 (6 bases). Germline CDR1 SNHLY, CDR2 FYNNEI. CDR3 size: 19 residues. Trimming removed 1 base at V and 4 bases at J, with 22 bases between. In nucleotides, the CDR3 is TGTGCCAGCAGTGAAGATAACCCCCTACGGACAGCCTATAATGAAAAACTGTTTTTT. This sequence encodes CASSEDNPLRTAYNEKLFF.

This clone was observed a single time. V usage is TRBV3-1 (or the pseudogene TRBV3-2) and J usage is TRBJ2-5, with D unresolved. The CDR3 contains 14 residues. Trimming pared 1 base from V and 5 bases from J, leaving 11 bases between. Germline V CDR1 and CDR2: LGHDT, YNNKEL (reference sequence). In DNA form, the CDR3 reads TGTGCCAGCAGCCAAGGCAGAGGTGGGGAGACCCAGTACTTC. Translating gives CASSQGRGGETQYF.

The chain is built from TRBV13 and TRBJ1-2; 8 bases map to TRBD1. The ends lost 1 base at V and 7 bases at J; junction bases unmatched: 5. This CDR3 region has 14 residues. The germline gives CDR1 PRHDT, CDR2 FYEKMQ (reference sequence). The CDR3 nucleotides are TGTGCCAGCAGCTTAGACAGGGGGAGAAGTGGCTACACCTTC. Translating gives CASSLDRGRSGYTF.

The genes are TRBV7-9 and TRBJ1-1; D unclear. The CDR3 extends over 14 amino acids. V lost 1 base to trimming and J lost 8 bases, with 14 bases between them. Germline V gives CDR1 SEHNR, CDR2 FQNEAQ (reference sequence). The CDR3 DNA is TGTGCCAGCAGCTTAGTCGGTACGGTTTGGGAAGCTTTCTTT. Translated: CASSLVGTVWEAFF.

The V gene is TRBV3-1 (or the pseudogene TRBV3-2), the J gene TRBJ2-1, with a possible D match to TRBD2 (7 bases). The CDR3 contains 14 residues. The V end was cut by 4 bases, the J end by 8 bases, with 15 bases between. Germline CDR1 reads LGHDT; CDR2 reads YNNKEL (reference sequence). The CDR3 bases are TGTGCCAGCAGCCTTAGGGGGGGAATAGATGAGCAGTTCTTC. It is translated as CASSLRGGIDEQFF.

In the case of this clone: Distinct nucleotide sequences in the sample also encode this CDR3. V gene TRBV27 combines with J gene TRBJ2-7; 11 nucleotides line up with TRBD2. Germline loops: CDR1 MNHEY, CDR2 SMNVEV (reference sequence). The V segment lost 5 bases and the J segment 0 bases; nucleotides outside the gene matches: 3. The CDR3 totals 15 residues. The CDR3 spells CASSLSGGGSYEQYF. CDR3 nucleotides: TGTGCCAGCAGTCTTAGCGGGGGGGGCTCCTACGAGCAGTACTTC.